The following is a TCR beta chain sequence with its context. The antigen it binds to is not known. It has no much larger one-base neighbor in the sample; base qualities were not kept. The CDR3 goes from the cysteine to the phenylalanine over 15 residues. Of the read, only the CDR3 DNA is kept; its 45 bases are in frame from base 1. The CDR1 and CDR2 encoded by the germline V gene are SGHTA and FQGNSA. Trimming at the junction amounts to 5 bases on V and 1 base on J, and the germline ends lie 14 bases apart. Library preparation employed the immunoSEQ multiplex PCR assay. The multiplex PCR relied on a mix of 60 forward primers for TCR Vbeta segments and 13 reverse primers for TCR Jbeta segments. The CDR3 region of rearranged TCR beta genes was amplified from genomic DNA by a multiplex PCR assay. Amplified TCR beta libraries were sequenced as 87-base-pair reads on the Illumina HiSeq System. The study's own analysis went as follows. In a later analysis, roughly 80 million unique TCR beta chains were counted across the 500 to 700 repertoires, and around 11 million of these chains were shared by at least two donors. A nearest-neighbor algorithm error-corrected the raw reads and collapsed the reads into unique sequences, merging closely related sequences to remove PCR and sequencing errors. Alignment of CDR3 sequences to IMGT reference sequences was used to assign V, D and J gene segments. For a sequence to be retained, a match of at least six nucleotides was required to both a V gene segment and a J gene segment. Rearrangements were classified as productive when the CDR3 lacked stop codons and remained in frame with V and J, and all other rearrangements were classified as non-productive. Following IMGT convention, CDR3 was defined as the stretch from the second conserved V-encoded cysteine up to the conserved J-encoded phenylalanine. The earlier analysis of about 610 of the donors excluded any sequence lacking an unambiguous match to a single V gene segment. An earlier analysis of about 600 of the donors called V segments functional above 56.7% productive rearrangements and segregating when the between-donor standard deviation exceeded 5%. A statistical classification framework was developed to diagnose cytomegalovirus status using the catalog of TCR beta chain sequences. In a later analysis, V and J genes were assigned by comparing TCR nucleotide sequences against IMGT/GENE-DB human TR gene sequences. In a later analysis, CDR3 sequences and most-parsimonious VDJ recombination scenarios were assigned using the TCRdist pipeline. In a later analysis, each TCR beta chain was defined by its CDR3 amino acid sequence together with its V-gene family, and reads without a unique V-gene family were excluded. To address suspected cross-contamination and a sequencing artifact, a later analysis removed around 590 highly shared, low-generation-probability nucleotide sequences. In a later analysis, a clonal expansion index was calculated for each public chain from normalized within-repertoire ranks of inferred template counts. A later analysis computed generation probabilities with a VDJ recombination model fitted to out-of-frame rearrangements, and checked the results against IGoR. Hypergeometric tests were used in a later analysis to score TCR-TCR, TCR-HLA and TCR-CMV co-occurrence, with a repertoire-size bias correction applied to the TCR pairs. False discovery rates were estimated in a later analysis by permuting HLA or CMV assignments 20 times. In a later analysis, co-occurring TCRs were grouped using DBSCAN, with TCRdist sequence similarity added in when clustering inside HLA-allele-positive subsets. Repertoires with fewer than 30,000 or more than 120,000 public chains were left out of co-occurrence clustering, as were four to six repertoires with anomalous nucleotide sharing. This is the immuneACCESS table as TCRdb keeps it, with only in-frame sequences that have V and J called. A part of the clones is gone; compared with another copy, unresolved V genes explain less than half, and the rest is unexplained. V, J and clone size derive from that table, while D and trimming were established from the DNA sequence. The sample table lists nearly 110,000 clones, 82% of them with a count of one. The biggest ten clones account for 1.6% of the sample.

The sample originates from a study of cytomegalovirus exposure and HLA in healthy donors (dated 2017 in TCRdb). Background on the whole study: According to an earlier analysis of 587 of the donors, 150 million to 200 million T cells yielded approximately 120 million unique TCR beta sequences and 250 to 350 Gb of sequence data. About 320 gigabases of sequencing data and some 85 million unique TCR sequences were included in an early release covering 550 to 650 HLA-typed donors. Of the roughly 400 genotyped donors, around 81% fell in the genetic ancestry cluster associated with self-reported Caucasian donors. The aim of the study was to test whether cataloging public T cell receptors could identify signatures of past pathogen exposure. The study profiled the T cell repertoires of hundreds of subjects by immunosequencing and related them to cytomegalovirus serostatus. A separate validation cohort of roughly 130 different subjects was used in addition to the roughly 670-subject first cohort. The study combined high-throughput TCR immunosequencing, statistical association of individual TCRs with disease status, and machine learning to predict cytomegalovirus infection status. A later analysis re-examined previously published TCR beta repertoires from more than 650 donors and added high-resolution HLA genotyping to investigate patterns of TCR occurrence. The later analysis used no new phenotypic data to find candidate immune exposures, relying instead on TCR beta sequences and their occurrence across donors. To decide whether each TCR beta V gene segment behaved as functional or pseudogenic, an earlier analysis of some 570 of the donors relied on high-throughput TCR beta sequencing. Alongside the repertoire data, information on donor age, sex, ethnicity and CMV serostatus was compiled. Genome-wide SNP genotypes for about 55% of the roughly 670 donors were used in a later genetic analysis, which treated that subset as a discovery cohort. All discovery cohort repertoires had been generated on a single sequencing platform. HLA typing included class I and class II loci at four-digit resolution. The number of typed donors differed by locus: roughly 629-640 for A, B, C, DRB1 and DQB1; 522 for DQA1; about 600 for DPA1; and some 470 for DPB1. About five DR-DQ haplotypes were handled as single units for association and clustering because linkage in the cohort was strong. On average, around 240,000 unique TCR beta nucleotide sequences were sequenced per donor among a few hundred genotyped donors of the cohort, with around 19% of those sequences being non-productive. Points the paper makes about the study in general: Compared with equally common non-associated chains, HLA-associated TCR beta chains in a later analysis were more clonally expanded and had lower generation probabilities. HLA typing was unavailable for some donors at each locus, so association tests used only the typed subset. Presence/absence analyses assumed roughly uniform sequencing depth across donors, an assumption that may not hold. Most CMV-associated TCR beta chains appeared to be HLA-restricted in a later analysis, and the HLA associations seemed to be driven largely by CMV exposure. A cluster of highly shared sequence variants was judged likely to be a technical artifact of the sequencing pipeline. The study gave a list of about 160 TCR beta chains associated with cytomegalovirus. In a later genetic analysis, fewer N-insertions in productive TCRs were reported among donors in an Asian-associated ancestry cluster than the approximately 670-donor mean. An association between a missense DCLRE1C variant and V-gene and J-gene trimming of TCR beta chains was found in a later genetic analysis and replicated in an independent cohort. At a false discovery rate of 0.05, a later analysis linked about 17,000 TCR beta sequences to specific HLA alleles. Linkage disequilibrium might explain the correlated functional status among segregating V segments, but an unknown experimental factor could not be ruled out. While some public TCRs were present in many individuals, most TCR sequences turned up only very rarely across donors. A few of the identified cytomegalovirus-associated TCR beta chains were confirmed in vitro to be specific for cytomegalovirus antigens. In a later analysis, several top co-occurrence clusters were reported to appear linked to parvovirus B19, influenza, CMV and Epstein-Barr virus. This cohort had only TCR beta chains sequenced, and the lack of alpha or paired-chain data limited which features could be detected. According to the authors, the approach could potentially be generalized to other disease states and immunological phenotypes. In a later analysis, TCR association rates were found to vary across HLA loci, with the most associated TCRs seen for DRB1 alleles and the fewest for HLA-C alleles. Because counts were too low, approximately 18 rarely observed V segments, including chromosome 9 orphons, were excluded from the earlier analysis of 500 to 700 of the donors. In an earlier analysis of over 550 of the donors, most TCR beta V segments were observed in productive rearrangements about 87% or about 30% of the time, broadly matching IMGT annotations. The 87-base-pair reads could not distinguish some IMGT-functional V segments, including TRBV6-2 and TRBV6-3, so those segments were excluded. A further reported finding was that TCR beta sequences accurately predicted the HLA-A and HLA-B alleles for most subjects in the first cohort. CMV serostatus was the only immune exposure information available for the cohort. When HLA alleles, especially DR and DQ, strongly co-occurred, TCR associations were difficult to assign to individual alleles. The classifier was reported to diagnose cytomegalovirus status with high specificity and sensitivity in both the original cohort and the validation cohort.

The cohort was made up of 650 to 700 healthy bone marrow donors. All cohort members were sampled while nominally healthy, although unrecorded immune exposures were likely present. The donor was CMV seronegative and belonged to the group of around 350 seronegative cohort members. Each donor provided a peripheral blood sample, and peripheral blood mononuclear cells were used for TCR beta sequencing. Genomic DNA was extracted from the blood cell samples with the Qiagen DNeasy Blood Extraction Kit. The specimen was PBMCs. The sequence joins TRBV7-2 to TRBJ1-2; TRBD1 is possibly the D segment (5 matching bases). The TCR was taken from a man between 50 and 59 years old in good health and CMV-seronegative. Here is the DNA: TGTGCCAGCAGCCGAGGAAGGGGTTATAACTATGGCTACACCTTC. The translation is CASSRGRGYNYGYTF.